These 20 T cell receptor beta chains share one sample of origin, sequenced in a study of shared clonotypes between healthy human individuals. Assay used: immunoSEQ multiplex PCR; TCRdb lists only in-frame clones, some missing. This sample has over a million clones; about 80% occur once, and the top ten carry 1.4%. The sample taken for sequencing was memory CD4+ T cells sorted from blood. Subset given: CD45RA-negative fraction. The receptors derive from a man younger than 35 in good health.

Comment on this clone: Within the sample, other DNA sequences also encode this same CDR3. The V and J genes are TRBV5-1 and TRBJ2-3, with TRBD2 matching 11 bases. There are 16 residues in the CDR3. Germline lookup yields CDR1 SGHRS and CDR2 YFSETQ. Germline trimming cut 4 bases from V and 0 bases from J; bases unmatched to any gene: 4. CDR3 in DNA: TGCGCCAGCAGCCCGGGACTAGCGGCCAGCACAGATACGCAGTATTTT. This gives the protein CASSPGLAASTDTQYF.

This clone appeared many times. V usage is TRBV30 and J usage is TRBJ1-1; tentatively, D is TRBD1 (5 bases). V dropped 3 bases and J dropped 1 base, with 12 bases sitting between them. Germline lookup yields CDR1 GTSNPN and CDR2 SVGIG (reference sequence). This CDR3 spans 14 amino acids. CDR3 loop: CAWSKGITNTEAFF. The CDR3 DNA reads TGTGCCTGGAGCAAGGGGATAACGAACACTGAAGCTTTCTTT.

This clone was counted once. The V and J genes are TRBV5-1 and TRBJ2-1; D remains unclear. The V end lost 7 bases, the J end lost 0 bases, and 17 bases lay between the germline ends. Germline loops: CDR1 SGHRS, CDR2 YFSETQ. The CDR3 totals 16 residues. As DNA, the CDR3 is TGCGCCAGCGGTCTCGAATGGGATCCCTCCTACAATGAGCAGTTCTTC. Its translation: CASGLEWDPSYNEQFF. Full variable domain (outside the CDR3, taken from reference TRBV5-1 and TRBJ2-1): KAGVTQTPRYLIKTRGQQVTLSCSPISGHRSVSWYQQTPGQGLQFLFEYFSETQRNKGNFPGRFSGRQFSNSRSEMNVSTLELGDSALYLCASGLEWDPSYNEQFFGPGTRLTVL.

The chain couples TRBV23-1 to TRBJ1-1; D ambiguous. TRBV23-1 belongs to the ORF category, with a function that is uncertain. The V end lost 0 bases, the J end lost 1 base, and 9 bases lay between the germline ends. The length of the CDR3 is 15 residues. The CDR3 region has the DNA TGCGCCAGCAGTCAATCGAGGGTGAGGAACACTGAAGCTTTCTTT. Protein product: CASSQSRVRNTEAFF.

This clone turned up a few times. The J gene is TRBJ2-4, the V gene TRBV30; possible D gene TRBD1, 5 bases. The CDR3 has 12 amino acids. CDR1 is GTSNPN and CDR2 is SVGIG in the germline V gene (reference sequence). CDR3 sequence: CAGPGPSGIQYF. CDR3 in DNA: TGTGCGGGGCCCGGGCCTTCCGGCATTCAGTACTTC.

This rearrangement joins TRBV5-1 to TRBJ1-3, with a tentative D call TRBD1 (6 bases). The CDR3 is made up of 16 amino acids. Germline CDR1 and CDR2: SGHRS and YFSETQ. V shed 3 bases and J shed 1 base, with 14 bases lying between them. The chain's CDR3 is CASSSYRQDSGNTIYF. CDR3 in DNA: TGCGCCAGCAGCTCATATCGACAGGATTCTGGAAACACCATATATTTT.

This clone appeared a few times. J is TRBJ1-6 and V is TRBV30, with D unresolved. Trimming took 5 bases from V and 3 from J, leaving 8 bases between them. The CDR3 runs 13 residues. The germline V gene has CDR1 GTSNPN and CDR2 SVGIG (reference sequence). CDR3 sequence reads: CAWVSNYNSPLHF. Here the CDR3 DNA reads TGTGCCTGGGTGAGCAACTATAATTCACCCCTCCACTTT.

This clone was recorded once. The chain combines TRBV25-1 with TRBJ2-5; a weak D match, TRBD2 (5 bases). Germline loops: CDR1 MGHDK, CDR2 SYGVNS. Trimming took off 5 bases at V and 1 base at J, with 11 bases between the two ends. The CDR3 consists of 14 residues. The CDR3 bases are TGTGCCAGCAGTAGGACGAGCGGCCAAGAGACCCAGTACTTC. It yields the protein CASSRTSGQETQYF.

The chain is built from TRBV10-3 and TRBJ2-1; D unclear. The CDR3 is 12 residues long. Trimming removed 4 bases at V and 5 bases at J, with 6 bases between. CDR1 is ENHRY, CDR2 SYGVKD, per germline. The CDR3 loop reads CAISVGNNEQFF. CDR3 sequence (DNA): TGTGCCATCAGTGTAGGGAACAATGAGCAGTTCTTC.

The sample holds one count of this clone. The J gene is TRBJ1-5, the V gene TRBV6-1, with D perhaps matching TRBD1 (6 bases). The CDR3 totals 13 residues. The germline V gene encodes CDR1 MNHNS and CDR2 SASEGT. Trimming removed 7 bases at V and 6 bases at J, with 13 bases between. CDR3 nucleotide sequence: TGTGCCAGCAAGGAGGGGGGAGCTCAGCCCCAGCATTTT. Translating gives CASKEGGAQPQHF.

This clone was picked up one time. J is TRBJ2-7 and V is TRBV10-3, with D unclear. In germline, CDR1 is ENHRY, CDR2 SYGVKD. This CDR3 region has 12 residues. Trimming stripped 6 bases from V and 2 bases from J, with 8 bases between. CDR3 sequence reads: CAISDVAYEQYF. The CDR3 DNA sequence: TGTGCCATCAGCGACGTGGCCTACGAGCAGTACTTC.

As to this clone: Sequence at one end of the junction differs from germline and may be a read error. The rearrangement links TRBV6-6 to TRBJ1-1; D gene unclear. This CDR3 is 14 amino acids long. From germline, CDR1 is MNHNY and CDR2 SVGAGI (reference sequence). The CDR3, as DNA: TGTGCCATCAGTGCGGGCGCCGCGAACACTGAAGCTTTCTTT. Translated, it gives CAISAGAANTEAFF.

The V call is TRBV10-3, the J call TRBJ1-5; D ambiguous. This CDR3 has 12 residues. Trimming shortened V by 3 bases and J by 4 bases, and 4 bases separated the two germline ends. Germline lookup yields CDR1 ENHRY and CDR2 SYGVKD. CDR3 in amino acids: CAISEQNQPQHF. In DNA, the CDR3 is TGTGCCATCAGTGAACAGAATCAGCCCCAGCATTTT.

The V and J genes are TRBV11-2 and TRBJ2-7; 9 positions match TRBD2. With 7 bases clipped from V and 3 bases from J, the junction kept 13 bases outside the gene matches. This CDR3 comprises 16 residues. CDR1 and CDR2 (germline): SGHAT, FQNNGV. CDR3 nucleotide sequence: TGTGCCAGCACTCAAACTGCGGGACTAGCTTTCTACGAGCAGTACTTC. Encoded protein: CASTQTAGLAFYEQYF.

The rearrangement uses TRBV6-7 and TRBJ2-5; D assignment may be TRBD1 or TRBD2 (7 bases each). TRBV6-7 is annotated as an ORF whose role is uncertain. Trimming left V 7 bases short and J 2 bases short, with 14 bases between. There are 14 residues in the CDR3. The CDR3 bases are TGTGCCAGCACCCGCCAGGGGGGGCAAGAGACCCAGTACTTC. This gives the protein CASTRQGGQETQYF.

In this sample, this clone turned up once. In the same sample, other DNA sequences code for this CDR3. The V and J genes are TRBV2 and TRBJ2-7; 7 nucleotides agree with TRBD1. The CDR3 totals 14 residues. The V gene's germline CDR1 is SNHLY and CDR2 FYNNEI. Losses at the gene ends were 5 bases for V and 6 bases for J; bases not matched to a gene: 10. The CDR3 sequence is CASSRDRALGEQYF. CDR3 DNA: TGTGCCAGCAGTCGAGACAGGGCTCTCGGCGAGCAGTACTTC.

The gene calls are TRBV5-1 and TRBJ2-7; D may be TRBD1 (5 bases). Germline CDR1 SGHRS, CDR2 YFSETQ. V gave up 0 bases and J gave up 2 bases, with 9 bases separating them. CDR3 size: 14 residues. The CDR3 nucleotides are TGCGCCAGCAGCTTGGCCCCAGGGCCCTACGAGCAGTACTTC. Translated, it gives CASSLAPGPYEQYF. The whole variable domain, filled in from reference TRBV5-1 and TRBJ2-7, reads KAGVTQTPRYLIKTRGQQVTLSCSPISGHRSVSWYQQTPGQGLQFLFEYFSETQRNKGNFPGRFSGRQFSNSRSEMNVSTLELGDSALYLCASSLAPGPYEQYFGPGTRLTVT.

The chain recombines TRBV6-5 with TRBJ2-7; TRBD1 is a possible D gene (6 bases). The germline V gene encodes CDR1 MNHEY and CDR2 SVGAGI. CDR3 size: 11 residues. Between the trimmed V and J ends, which lost 6 bases and 9 bases, there was a span of 12 bases. CDR3 region: CASRLDSRQYF. Written as DNA, the CDR3 is TGTGCCAGCAGGCTGGACAGTCGGCAGTACTTC.

The chain uses TRBV6-1 and TRBJ1-3; D unresolved. There are 12 residues in the CDR3. The germline CDR1 and CDR2 sequences are MNHNS and SASEGT. The V and J ends lost 6 bases and 3 bases respectively, with 6 bases between them. The CDR3 is CASSGVGNTIYF. The CDR3 nucleotides are TGTGCCAGCAGCGGAGTTGGAAACACCATATATTTT.

The chain links TRBV15 to TRBJ1-6, with a tentative D call TRBD1 (6 bases). The CDR3 is 14 amino acids. V was clipped by 5 bases and J by 4 bases, with 9 bases between them. Germline V gene data show CDR1 as LNHNV and CDR2 as YYDKDF (reference sequence). The CDR3 spells CATSRGQYNSPLHF. The CDR3 DNA is TGTGCCACCAGCCGAGGACAGTATAATTCACCCCTCCACTTT.